Below are 2 T cell receptor beta chains sequenced from a single sample in a study of radiotherapy plus CTLA-4 blockade in lung cancer. The protocol was immunoSEQ multiplex PCR, while the TCRdb copy is restricted to in-frame clones and leaves out a portion. The sample lists approximately 65,000 clones; roughly 77% were seen once. The specimen was peripheral blood, collected from a patient treated with radiotherapy plus ipilimumab. The receptors derive from a human donor with non-small cell lung cancer who had a complete response to radiotherapy plus ipilimumab.

The chain employs TRBV23-1 and TRBJ1-1; D ambiguous. TRBV23-1 is an ORF, with its function uncertain. The V end lost 6 bases, the J end lost 5 bases, and 13 bases lay between the germline ends. The CDR3 has 13 amino acids. In DNA form, the CDR3 reads TGCGCCAGCAGCCCCGGGAGAGGAACTGAAGCTTTCTTT. Encoded protein: CASSPGRGTEAFF.

Only a few counts were recorded for this clone. This sample includes further DNA sequences coding for the same CDR3. V is TRBV5-1 and J is TRBJ2-5; unclear D gene. The ends were cut back, 2 bases at V and 5 bases at J, with 10 bases in the middle. The CDR3 is 13 residues long. Germline V lookup: CDR1 SGHRS, CDR2 YFSETQ. The chain's CDR3 is CASSLGGAETQYF. Here the CDR3 DNA reads TGCGCCAGCAGCTTAGGCGGTGCCGAGACCCAGTACTTC.